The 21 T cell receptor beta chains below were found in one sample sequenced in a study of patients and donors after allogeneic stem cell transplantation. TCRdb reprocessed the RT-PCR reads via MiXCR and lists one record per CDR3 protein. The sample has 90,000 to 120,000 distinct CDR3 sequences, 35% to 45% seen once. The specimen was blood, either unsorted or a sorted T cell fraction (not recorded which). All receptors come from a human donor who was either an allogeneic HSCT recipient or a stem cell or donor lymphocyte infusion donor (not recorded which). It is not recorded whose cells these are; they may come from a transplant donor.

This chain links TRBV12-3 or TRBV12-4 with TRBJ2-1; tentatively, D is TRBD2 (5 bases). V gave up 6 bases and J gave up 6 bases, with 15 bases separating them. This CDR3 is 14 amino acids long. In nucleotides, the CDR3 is TGTGCCAGCAGGCCCTTCTCCGGGGTCAATGAGCAGTTCTTC. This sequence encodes CASRPFSGVNEQFF.

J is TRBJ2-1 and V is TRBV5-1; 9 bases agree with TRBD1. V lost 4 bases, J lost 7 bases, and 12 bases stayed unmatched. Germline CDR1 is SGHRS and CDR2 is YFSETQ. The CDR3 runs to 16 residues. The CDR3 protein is CASSLPRDRVRNEQFF. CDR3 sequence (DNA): TGCGCCAGCAGCCTTCCAAGGGACAGGGTGAGAAATGAGCAGTTCTTC.

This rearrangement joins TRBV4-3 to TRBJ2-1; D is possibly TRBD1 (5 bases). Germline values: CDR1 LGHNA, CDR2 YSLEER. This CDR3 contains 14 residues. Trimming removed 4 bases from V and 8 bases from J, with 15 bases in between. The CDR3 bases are TGCGCCAGCAGCCTCAGGGAAGGGTCGTATGAGCAGTTCTTC. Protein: CASSLREGSYEQFF.

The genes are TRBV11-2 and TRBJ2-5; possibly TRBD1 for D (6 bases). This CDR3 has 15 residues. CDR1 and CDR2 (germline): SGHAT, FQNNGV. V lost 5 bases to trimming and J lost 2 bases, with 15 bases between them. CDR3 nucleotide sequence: TGTGCCAGCAGCCCTAGGGGGTTTCGTCAAGAGACCCAGTACTTC. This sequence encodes CASSPRGFRQETQYF. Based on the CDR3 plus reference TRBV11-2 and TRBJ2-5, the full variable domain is EAGVAQSPRYKIIEKRQSVAFWCNPISGHATLYWYQQILGQGPKLLIQFQNNGVVDDSQLPKDRFSAERLKGVDSTLKIQPAKLEDSAVYLCASSPRGFRQETQYFGPGTRLLVL.

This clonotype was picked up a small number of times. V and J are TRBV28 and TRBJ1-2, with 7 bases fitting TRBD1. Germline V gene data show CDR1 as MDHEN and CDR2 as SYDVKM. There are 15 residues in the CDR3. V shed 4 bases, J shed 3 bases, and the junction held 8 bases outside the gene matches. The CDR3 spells CASSSRQGRDYGYTF. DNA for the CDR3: TGTGCCAGCAGTTCCCGACAGGGAAGGGACTATGGCTACACCTTC.

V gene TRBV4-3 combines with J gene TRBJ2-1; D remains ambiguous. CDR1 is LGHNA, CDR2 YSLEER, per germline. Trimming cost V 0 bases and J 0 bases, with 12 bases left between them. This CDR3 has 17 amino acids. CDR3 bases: TGCGCCAGCAGCCAAGAAATAGCACAAACCTCCTACAATGAGCAGTTCTTC. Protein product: CASSQEIAQTSYNEQFF.

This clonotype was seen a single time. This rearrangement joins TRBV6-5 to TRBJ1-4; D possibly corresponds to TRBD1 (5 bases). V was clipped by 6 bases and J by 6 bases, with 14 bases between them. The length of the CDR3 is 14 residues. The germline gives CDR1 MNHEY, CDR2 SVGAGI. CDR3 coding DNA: TGTGCCAGCAGAGGACTCCAGGGCTATGAAAAACTGTTTTTT. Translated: CASRGLQGYEKLFF.

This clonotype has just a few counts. CDR3 in DNA: TGTGCCAGCAGTTACCCCCCCACAGATACGCAGTATTTT. This gives the protein CASSYPPTDTQYF. The gene calls are TRBV6-2 or TRBV6-3 and TRBJ2-3; D is ambiguous. The CDR3 loop spans 13 amino acids. Per germline, CDR1 MNHEY and CDR2 SVGEGT. V was cut by 2 bases and J by 2 bases, with 5 bases left in between.

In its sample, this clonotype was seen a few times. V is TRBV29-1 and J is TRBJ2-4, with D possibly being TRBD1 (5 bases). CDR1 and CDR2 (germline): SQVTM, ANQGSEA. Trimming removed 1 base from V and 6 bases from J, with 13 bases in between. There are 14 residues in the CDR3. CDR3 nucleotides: TGCAGCGTTGAAGGCCCGACAGAAATAAACATTCAGTACTTC. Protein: CSVEGPTEINIQYF.

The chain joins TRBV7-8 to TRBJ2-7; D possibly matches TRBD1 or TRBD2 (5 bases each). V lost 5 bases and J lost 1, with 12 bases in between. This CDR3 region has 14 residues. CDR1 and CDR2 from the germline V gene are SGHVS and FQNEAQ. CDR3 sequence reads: CASSNRDRSYEQYF. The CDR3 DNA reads TGTGCCAGCAGCAACCGGGACCGATCCTACGAGCAGTACTTC.

CDR3 nucleotide sequence: TGTGCCAGCCGCTGGACAGGGGGCCAAAATGAGCAGTTCTTC. Encoded protein: CASRWTGGQNEQFF. The V call is TRBV7-2, the J call TRBJ2-1; 11 bases line up with TRBD1. The CDR3 runs 14 residues. J was trimmed by 7 bases and V by 8 bases; bases with no gene match: 7. The germline gives CDR1 SGHTA, CDR2 FQGNSA.

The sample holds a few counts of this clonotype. The CDR3 loop is CASSQAANTEAFF. The CDR3 nucleotides are TGTGCCAGCAGCCAAGCGGCGAACACTGAAGCTTTCTTT. This chain joins TRBV3-1 and TRBJ1-1, with D hard to call. Germline V gives CDR1 LGHDT, CDR2 YNNKEL (reference sequence). The CDR3 loop spans 13 amino acids. Trimming cost V 1 base and J 1 base, with 4 bases left between them.

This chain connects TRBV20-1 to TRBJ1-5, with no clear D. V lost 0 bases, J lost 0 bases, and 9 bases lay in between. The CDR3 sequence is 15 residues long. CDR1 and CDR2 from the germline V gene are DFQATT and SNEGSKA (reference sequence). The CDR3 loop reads CSAREGRYSNQPQHF. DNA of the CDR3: TGCAGTGCTAGAGAGGGCAGGTATAGCAATCAGCCCCAGCATTTT.

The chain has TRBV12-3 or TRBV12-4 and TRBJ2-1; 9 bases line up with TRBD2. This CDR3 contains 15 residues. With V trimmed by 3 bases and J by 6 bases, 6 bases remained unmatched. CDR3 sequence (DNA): TGTGCCAGCAGTTTGGTAGCGGGGGTGATCAATGAGCAGTTCTTC. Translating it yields CASSLVAGVINEQFF.

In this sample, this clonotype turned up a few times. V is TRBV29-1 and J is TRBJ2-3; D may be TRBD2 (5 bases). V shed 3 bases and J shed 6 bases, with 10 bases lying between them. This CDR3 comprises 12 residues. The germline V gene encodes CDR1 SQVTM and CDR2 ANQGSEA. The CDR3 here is CSVDGVADTQYF. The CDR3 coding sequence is TGCAGCGTTGACGGTGTAGCGGATACGCAGTATTTT.

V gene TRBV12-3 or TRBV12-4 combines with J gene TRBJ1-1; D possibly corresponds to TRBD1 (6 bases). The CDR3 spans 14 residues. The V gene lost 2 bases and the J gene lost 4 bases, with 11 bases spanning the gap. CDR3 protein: CASSLNRVVTEAFF. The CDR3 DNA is TGTGCCAGCAGTTTAAACAGGGTGGTCACTGAAGCTTTCTTT.

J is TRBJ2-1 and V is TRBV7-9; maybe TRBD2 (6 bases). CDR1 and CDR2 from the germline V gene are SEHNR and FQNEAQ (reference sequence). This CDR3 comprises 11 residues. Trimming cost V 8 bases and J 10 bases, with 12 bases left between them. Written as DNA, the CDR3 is TGTGCCAGCGCAAGGAGGGACGAGCAGTTCTTC. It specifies CASARRDEQFF.

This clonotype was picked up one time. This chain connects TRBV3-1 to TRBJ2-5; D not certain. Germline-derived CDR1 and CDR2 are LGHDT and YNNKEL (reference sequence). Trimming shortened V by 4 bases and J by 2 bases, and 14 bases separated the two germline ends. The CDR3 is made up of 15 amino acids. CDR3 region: CASSRLTRYQETQYF. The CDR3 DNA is TGTGCCAGCAGCCGACTTACAAGGTATCAAGAGACCCAGTACTTC.

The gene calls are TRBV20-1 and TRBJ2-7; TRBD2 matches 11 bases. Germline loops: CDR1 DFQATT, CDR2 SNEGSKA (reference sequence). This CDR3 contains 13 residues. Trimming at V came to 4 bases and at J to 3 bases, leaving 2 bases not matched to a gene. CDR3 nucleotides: TGCAGTGCTAAAGGACTAGCGGGCTACGAGCAGTACTTC. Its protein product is CSAKGLAGYEQYF.

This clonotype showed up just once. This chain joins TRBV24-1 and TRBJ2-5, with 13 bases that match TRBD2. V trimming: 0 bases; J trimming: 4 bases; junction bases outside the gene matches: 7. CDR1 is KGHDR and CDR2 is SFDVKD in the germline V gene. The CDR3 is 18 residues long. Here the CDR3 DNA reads TGTGCCACCAGTGATTTGGAACAGGGACTAGCGGGAACAGAGACCCAGTACTTC. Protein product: CATSDLEQGLAGTETQYF.

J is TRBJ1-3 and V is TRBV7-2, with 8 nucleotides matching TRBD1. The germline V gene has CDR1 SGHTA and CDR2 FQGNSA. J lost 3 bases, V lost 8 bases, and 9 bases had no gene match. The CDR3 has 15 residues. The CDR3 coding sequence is TGTGCCAGCGGACTAATCAGGGGGCTTGGAAACACCATATATTTT. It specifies CASGLIRGLGNTIYF. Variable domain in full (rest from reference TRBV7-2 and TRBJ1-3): GAGVSQSPSNKVTEKGKDVELRCDPISGHTALYWYRQSLGQGLEFLIYFQGNSAPDKSGLPSDRFSAERTGGSVSTLTIQRTQQEDSAVYLCASGLIRGLGNTIYFGEGSWLTVV.